What follows are 10 T cell receptor beta chains derived from one specimen sequenced in a study of identical twins. Via MiXCR, TCRdb re-called the 5' RACE reads, giving one row per CDR3 protein. The top ten clones hold 3% to 3.5% of a sample with some 270,000 distinct CDR3 sequences, around 8% of them seen once. The same sample was also studied in work on yellow fever vaccine responses in identical twins.

Sequencing was done on a sample of CD8+ T cells sorted from blood. These receptors were collected from a woman in her late teens or twenties in good health.

This clonotype came up many times. This sequence joins TRBV4-2 and TRBJ2-1; 8 nucleotides agree with TRBD2. Losses at the gene ends were 1 base for V and 8 bases for J; bases not matched to a gene: 4. From germline, CDR1 is LGHNA and CDR2 YNFKEQ. The CDR3 loop spans 14 amino acids. The CDR3 loop is CASSQGAGAYEQFF. The CDR3 DNA follows: TGTGCCAGCAGCCAAGGAGCGGGAGCATATGAGCAGTTCTTC.

This clonotype appeared a few times. The J gene is TRBJ2-1, the V gene TRBV5-1; D gene unclear. V lost 0 bases, J lost 9 bases, and 7 bases lay in between. From germline, CDR1 is SGHRS and CDR2 YFSETQ. The CDR3 length is 12 residues. The DNA for the CDR3 is TGCGCCAGCAGCTTGGAGATCGGTGAGCAGTTCTTC. Its translation: CASSLEIGEQFF.

V gene TRBV7-9 combines with J gene TRBJ2-1; D is possibly TRBD2 (5 bases). The CDR3 length is 14 residues. Trimming left V 4 bases short and J 3 bases short, with 10 bases between. Germline V CDR1 and CDR2: SEHNR, FQNEAQ (reference sequence). The CDR3 bases are TGTGCCAGCAGCTCCGGACTCTTCTACAATGAGCAGTTCTTC. This gives the protein CASSSGLFYNEQFF.

This clonotype was seen only a few times. CDR3 sequence reads: CASSWDGTKLFF. CDR3 DNA: TGCGCCAGCAGCTGGGATGGGACAAAACTGTTTTTT. V gene TRBV4-1 combines with J gene TRBJ1-4; D is perhaps TRBD1 (5 bases). V lost 5 bases and J 10 bases, leaving 11 bases between the germline ends. From germline, CDR1 is MGHRA and CDR2 YSYEKL. This CDR3 region has 12 residues.

This clonotype was recorded a few times. The chain employs TRBV27 and TRBJ2-1; TRBD2 aligns across 8 bases. The CDR3 loop spans 14 amino acids. Trimming at V came to 5 bases and at J to 8 bases, leaving 8 bases not matched to a gene. Germline CDR1 MNHEY, CDR2 SMNVEV (reference sequence). This CDR3 reads CASSPKRELDEQFF. CDR3 DNA: TGTGCCAGCAGTCCGAAGCGGGAGCTGGATGAGCAGTTCTTC.

This clonotype turned up a few times. The V gene is TRBV29-1, the J gene TRBJ2-7, with a weak D call TRBD2 (6 bases). Germline loops: CDR1 SQVTM, CDR2 ANQGSEA. The ends were cut back, 4 bases at V and 6 bases at J, with 13 bases in the middle. CDR3 length: 12 residues. As DNA, the CDR3 is TGCAGCGTTGCGGAGGGAGCGGGCGAGCAGTACTTC. As protein: CSVAEGAGEQYF.

V gene TRBV27 combines with J gene TRBJ2-1; 11 bases are a match to TRBD1. CDR3 length: 14 amino acids. Trimming at V came to 5 bases and at J to 8 bases, leaving 5 bases not matched to a gene. CDR1 is MNHEY and CDR2 is SMNVEV in the germline V gene (reference sequence). Here the CDR3 reads CASSVDRGQDEQFF. CDR3 DNA sequence: TGTGCCAGCAGTGTGGACAGGGGGCAGGATGAGCAGTTCTTC.

The chain uses TRBV10-3 and TRBJ2-7; 8 positions match TRBD2. Germline trimming cut 3 bases from V and 2 bases from J; bases unmatched to any gene: 6. CDR1 and CDR2 from the germline V gene are ENHRY and SYGVKD. The length of the CDR3 is 15 residues. Here the CDR3 DNA reads TGTGCCATCAGTGAAATTACTAGCGGAGCCTACGAGCAGTACTTC. This codes for CAISEITSGAYEQYF.

At least ten counts were recorded for this clonotype. The chain couples TRBV3-1 to TRBJ2-7; D remains ambiguous. Germline V gene lookup returns CDR1 LGHDT and CDR2 YNNKEL (reference sequence). V was clipped by 4 bases and J by 0 bases, with 13 bases between them. CDR3 length: 15 amino acids. The CDR3 DNA sequence: TGTGCCAGCAGCCTTTCCTGGCATTACTCCTACGAGCAGTACTTC. This codes for CASSLSWHYSYEQYF.

This clonotype was counted between two and nine times. This rearrangement joins TRBV11-2 to TRBJ2-7; D possibly corresponds to TRBD2 (5 bases). This CDR3 has 13 residues. CDR1 and CDR2 from the germline V gene are SGHAT and FQNNGV. V was shortened by 5 bases and J by 5 bases, with 13 bases between the two germline ends. CDR3 in amino acids: CASSRLLPNEQYF. DNA of the CDR3: TGTGCCAGCAGCCGACTACTTCCGAACGAGCAGTACTTC.